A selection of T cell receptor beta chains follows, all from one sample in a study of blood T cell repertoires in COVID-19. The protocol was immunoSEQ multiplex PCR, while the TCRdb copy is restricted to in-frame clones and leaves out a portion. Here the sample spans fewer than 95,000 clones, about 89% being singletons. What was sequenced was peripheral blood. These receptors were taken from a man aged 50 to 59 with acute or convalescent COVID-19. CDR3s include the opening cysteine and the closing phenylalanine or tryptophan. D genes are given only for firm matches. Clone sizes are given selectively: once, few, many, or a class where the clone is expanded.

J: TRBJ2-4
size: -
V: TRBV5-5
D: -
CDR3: CASSLVVAKNIQYF
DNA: TGTGCCAGCAGCTTGGTAGTAGCCAAAAACATTCAGTACTTC

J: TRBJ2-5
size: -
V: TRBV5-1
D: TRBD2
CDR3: CASSLTGGETQYF
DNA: TGCGCCAGCAGCTTGACGGGGGGAGAGACCCAGTACTTC

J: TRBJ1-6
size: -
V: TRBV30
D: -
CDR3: CAWSPRGTRDNSPLHF
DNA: TGTGCCTGGAGTCCCAGGGGAACTAGGGATAATTCACCCCTCCACTTT

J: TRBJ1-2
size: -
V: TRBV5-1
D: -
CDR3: CASSLGWTERYTF
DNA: TGCGCCAGCAGCTTGGGTTGGACAGAACGCTACACCTTC

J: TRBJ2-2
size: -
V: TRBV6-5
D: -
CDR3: CASSYRTRNTGELFF
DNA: TGTGCCAGCAGTTACCGAACAAGGAACACCGGGGAGCTGTTTTTT

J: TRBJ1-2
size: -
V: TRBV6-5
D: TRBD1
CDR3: CASSTSRDRGNGYTF
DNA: TGTGCCAGCAGCACCAGCCGGGACAGGGGAAATGGCTACACCTTC

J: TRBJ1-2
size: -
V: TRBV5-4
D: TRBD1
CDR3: CASSTKQGWGYGYTF
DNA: TGTGCCAGCAGCACCAAACAGGGGTGGGGCTATGGCTACACCTTC

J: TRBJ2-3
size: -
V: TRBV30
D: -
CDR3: CAWRRGVSTDTQYF
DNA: TGTGCCTGGAGAAGGGGTGTTAGCACAGATACGCAGTATTTT

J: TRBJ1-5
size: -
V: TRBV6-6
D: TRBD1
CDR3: CASSSGQGGQPQHF
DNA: TGTGCCAGCAGCTCCGGACAGGGCGGTCAGCCCCAGCATTTT

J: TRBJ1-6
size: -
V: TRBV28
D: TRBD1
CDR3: CASSYRGSSPLHF
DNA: TGTGCCAGCAGTTACAGGGGTAGTTCACCCCTCCACTTT

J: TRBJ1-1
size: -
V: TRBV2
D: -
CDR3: CASILILNTEAFF
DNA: TGTGCCAGCATTCTAATACTGAACACTGAAGCTTTCTTT

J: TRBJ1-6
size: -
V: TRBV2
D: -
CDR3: CASSAIVRGARRANSPLHF
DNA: TGTGCCAGCAGTGCAATTGTGCGTGGTGCGAGGCGAGCAAATTCACCCCTCCACTTT

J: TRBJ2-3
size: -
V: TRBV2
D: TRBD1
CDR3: CASRKGQDTQYF
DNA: TGTGCCAGCAGGAAGGGACAGGATACGCAGTATTTT

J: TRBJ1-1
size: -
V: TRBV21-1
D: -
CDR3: CASSNRVYTEAFF
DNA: TGTGCCAGCAGCAACAGGGTTTACACTGAAGCTTTCTTT

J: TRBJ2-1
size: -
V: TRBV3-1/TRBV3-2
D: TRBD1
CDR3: CASSPQGAGLYNEQFF
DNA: TGTGCCAGCAGCCCCCAGGGGGCGGGATTATACAATGAGCAGTTCTTC

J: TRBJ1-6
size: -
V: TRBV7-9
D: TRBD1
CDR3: CASSPQGAELNSPLHF
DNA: TGTGCCAGCAGTCCACAGGGGGCAGAACTTAATTCACCCCTCCACTTT

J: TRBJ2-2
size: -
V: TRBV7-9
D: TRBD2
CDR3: CASSLTSGGPNTGELFF
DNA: TGTGCCAGCAGCTTAACTAGCGGGGGGCCGAACACCGGGGAGCTGTTTTTT

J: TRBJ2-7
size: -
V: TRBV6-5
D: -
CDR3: CATLRVYEQYF
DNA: TGTGCCACCTTACGGGTATACGAGCAGTACTTC

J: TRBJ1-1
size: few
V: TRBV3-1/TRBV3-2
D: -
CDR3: CASSQERGTSGWTEAFF
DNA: TGTGCCAGCAGCCAAGAGAGGGGGACGTCCGGCTGGACTGAAGCTTTCTTT

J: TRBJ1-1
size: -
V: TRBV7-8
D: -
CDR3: CASSLRQTKNTEAFF
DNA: TGTGCCAGCAGCCTGAGACAGACCAAGAACACTGAAGCTTTCTTT

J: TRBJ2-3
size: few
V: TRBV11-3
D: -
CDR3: CASSLDPGGTDTQYF
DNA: TGTGCCAGCAGCTTAGATCCGGGGGGCACAGATACGCAGTATTTT

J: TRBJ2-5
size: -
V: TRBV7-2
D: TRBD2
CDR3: CASSLAASGGQETQYF
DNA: TGTGCCAGCAGCTTAGCTGCAAGCGGGGGTCAAGAGACCCAGTACTTC

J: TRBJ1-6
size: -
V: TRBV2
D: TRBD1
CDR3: CASSIMTGFNSPLHF
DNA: TGTGCCAGCAGTATAATGACAGGGTTTAATTCACCCCTCCACTTT

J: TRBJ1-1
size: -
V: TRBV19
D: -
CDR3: CASSTGTQAFF
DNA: TGTGCCAGTAGTACAGGCACTCAAGCTTTCTTT

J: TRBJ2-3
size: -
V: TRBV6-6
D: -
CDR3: CASPLSGGKGTDTQYF
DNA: TGTGCCAGCCCCCTTTCCGGGGGTAAGGGCACAGATACGCAGTATTTT

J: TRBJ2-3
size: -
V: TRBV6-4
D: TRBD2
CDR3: CASSDVGGGAPDTQYF
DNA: TGTGCCAGCAGTGACGTAGGCGGGGGGGCACCAGATACGCAGTATTTT

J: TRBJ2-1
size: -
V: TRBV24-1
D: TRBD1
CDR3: CATSAGQSYNEQFF
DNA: TGTGCCACCAGTGCGGGACAGTCCTACAATGAGCAGTTCTTC

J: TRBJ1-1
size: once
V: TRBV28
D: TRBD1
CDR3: CASSRPTGDPEAFF
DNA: TGTGCCAGCAGCCGCCCGACAGGGGACCCTGAAGCTTTCTTT

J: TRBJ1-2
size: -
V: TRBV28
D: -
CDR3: CASSSTGWRDYGYTF
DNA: TGTGCCAGCAGTTCAACAGGGTGGCGGGACTATGGCTACACCTTC

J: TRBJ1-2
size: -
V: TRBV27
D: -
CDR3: CARGGGYYGYTF
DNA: TGTGCCCGCGGGGGGGGGTACTATGGCTACACCTTC

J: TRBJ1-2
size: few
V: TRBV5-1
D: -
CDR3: CASSWGHLENYGYTF
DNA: TGCGCCAGCAGCTGGGGACACCTCGAGAACTATGGCTACACCTTC

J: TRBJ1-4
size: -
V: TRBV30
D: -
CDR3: CAWSYSLSPEKLFF
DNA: TGTGCCTGGAGCTATTCCCTCTCGCCCGAAAAACTGTTTTTT

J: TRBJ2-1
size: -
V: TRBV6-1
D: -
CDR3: CASSEPSNEQFF
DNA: TGTGCCAGCAGTGAACCGAGTAATGAGCAGTTCTTC

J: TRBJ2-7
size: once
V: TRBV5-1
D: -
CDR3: CASSLAIGDYEQYF
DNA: TGCGCCAGCAGCTTGGCCATAGGGGACTACGAGCAGTACTTC

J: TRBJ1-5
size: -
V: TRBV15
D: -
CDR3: CATSREVRRGLPTYSNQPQHF
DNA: TGTGCCACCAGCAGAGAGGTCCGCAGGGGCCTCCCGACTTATAGCAATCAGCCCCAGCATTTT

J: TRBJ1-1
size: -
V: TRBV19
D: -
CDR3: CASSTTGNTEAFF
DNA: TGTGCCAGTAGTACTACAGGGAACACTGAAGCTTTCTTT

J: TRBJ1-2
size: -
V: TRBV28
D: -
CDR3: CASSLFSGRGYGYTF
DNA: TGTGCCAGCAGTTTATTTTCTGGCAGGGGATATGGCTACACCTTC

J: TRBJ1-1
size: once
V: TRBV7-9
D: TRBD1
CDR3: CASSLGFRTGAAFF
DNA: TGTGCCAGCAGCTTAGGTTTCAGGACAGGAGCAGCTTTCTTT

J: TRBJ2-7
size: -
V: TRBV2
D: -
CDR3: CASRFTGIEQYF
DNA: TGTGCCAGCAGGTTTACAGGGATTGAGCAGTACTTC

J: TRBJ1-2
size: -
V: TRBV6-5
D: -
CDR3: CASSRGGGGYGYTF
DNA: TGTGCCAGCAGTCGCGGGGGGGGCGGCTATGGCTACACCTTC

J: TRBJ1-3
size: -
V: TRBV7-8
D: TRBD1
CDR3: CASRRDRASNTIYF
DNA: TGTGCCAGCAGACGGGACAGGGCGTCAAACACCATATATTTT

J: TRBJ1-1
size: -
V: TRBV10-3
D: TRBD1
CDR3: CAISEKGTGRSYNTEAFF
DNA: TGTGCCATCAGTGAGAAAGGGACAGGGAGGTCCTACAACACTGAAGCTTTCTTT

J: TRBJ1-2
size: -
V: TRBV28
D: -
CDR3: CASGQYYGYTF
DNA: TGTGCCAGCGGACAGTACTATGGCTACACCTTC

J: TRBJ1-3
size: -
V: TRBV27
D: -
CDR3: CASSGTLGNTIYF
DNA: TGTGCCAGCAGTGGGACACTTGGAAACACCATATATTTT

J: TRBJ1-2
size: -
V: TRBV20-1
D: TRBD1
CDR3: CAGQGVWGYTF
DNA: TGCGCCGGCCAGGGGGTATGGGGCTACACCTTC

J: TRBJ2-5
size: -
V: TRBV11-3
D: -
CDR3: CASSLEGETQYF
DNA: TGTGCCAGCAGCTTGGAGGGAGAGACCCAGTACTTC

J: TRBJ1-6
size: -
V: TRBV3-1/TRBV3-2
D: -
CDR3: CASSPDTRNSPLHF
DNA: TGTGCCAGCAGTCCTGACACCAGAAATTCACCCCTCCACTTT

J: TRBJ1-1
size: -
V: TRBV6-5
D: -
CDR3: CASSRGFDTEAFF
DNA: TGTGCCAGCAGCAGGGGTTTCGACACTGAAGCTTTCTTT

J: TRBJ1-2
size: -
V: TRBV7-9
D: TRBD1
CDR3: CASSSTGEVSGYTF
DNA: TGTGCCAGCAGCTCCACAGGGGAGGTTTCCGGCTACACCTTC

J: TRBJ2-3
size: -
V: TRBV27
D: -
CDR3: CASRKTGTDTQYF
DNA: TGTGCCAGCAGGAAAACAGGGACAGATACGCAGTATTTT

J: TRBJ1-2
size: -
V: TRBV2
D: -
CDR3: CASSPLGTFLGYTF
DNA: TGTGCCAGCAGCCCCCTCGGGACTTTCCTGGGCTACACCTTC